Listed below are T cell receptor beta chains from one sample, sequenced in a study of T cell repertoires in cytomegalovirus infection. TCRdb recomputed calls from the reads with MiXCR, one row per CDR3 protein. Among 75,000 to 100,000 distinct CDR3 sequences listed, 25% to 30% were seen once. These receptors are not linked to any known antigen. This specimen was CD8+ T cells from cultured PBMCs, taken from culture after CMV antigen stimulation. The receptor set was obtained from a human donor in good health (CMV status not recorded). Some clones in this sample may be carry-over from other donors' samples. Each CDR3 is given with its conserved first and last residue. The D gene is left open where the match is weak. Part of the rows lack a size; the others show once, few, many or a class for expanded clones.

D gene | J gene | V gene | clone size | CDR3 DNA | CDR3 protein
. | TRBJ1-2 | TRBV12-3/TRBV12-4 | . | TGTGCCAGCAGTTTTGAAGGGGTCTATGGCTACACCTTC | CASSFEGVYGYTF
. | TRBJ2-7 | TRBV28 | few | TGTGCCAGCAGTTTCCACGGGGGGCAAAACGAGCAGTACTTC | CASSFHGGQNEQYF
. | TRBJ2-6 | TRBV20-1 | few | TGCAGTGCTAGAGACTGGGGGCGAGATTCTGGGGCCAACGTCCTGACTTTC | CSARDWGRDSGANVLTF
TRBD2 | TRBJ2-3 | TRBV7-2 | few | TGTGCCAGCAGCTGGACTAGCATAACAGATACGCAGTATTTT | CASSWTSITDTQYF
. | TRBJ2-1 | TRBV27 | few | TGTGCCAGCAGTCCCGGGATCCCGTGGAACGATGAGCAGTTCTTC | CASSPGIPWNDEQFF
TRBD1 | TRBJ2-6 | TRBV19 | few | TGTGCCAGTAGAACGACGGAACAGGGGTACGGGGCCAACGTCCTGACTTTC | CASRTTEQGYGANVLTF
TRBD2 | TRBJ2-1 | TRBV2 | . | TGTGTCAGCAGTGAAAGCCTAGCGGGGGGATTTGACAATGAGCAATTCTTC | CVSSESLAGGFDNEQFF
. | TRBJ2-1 | TRBV6-4 | many | TGTGCCAGCAGTGCAGAGTATTCCGGCAATGAGCAGTTCTTC | CASSAEYSGNEQFF
. | TRBJ2-2 | TRBV12-3/TRBV12-4 | . | TGTGCCAGCAGTTTAGCGCTAAAGACCGGGGAGCTGTTTTTT | CASSLALKTGELFF
TRBD2 | TRBJ2-2 | TRBV4-2 | . | TGTGCCAGCAGCCGCGTACTAGCGGGGGCCTCCACCGGGGAGCTGTTTTTT | CASSRVLAGASTGELFF
TRBD2 | TRBJ2-5 | TRBV7-2 | many | TGTGCCAGCAGCCATCGCGGACTAGCGGAAGTCCGAGAGACCCAGTACTTC | CASSHRGLAEVRETQYF
. | TRBJ2-5 | TRBV7-2 | many | TGTGCCAGCAGCTTATCCAGAGACCAAGAGACCCAGTACTTC | CASSLSRDQETQYF
. | TRBJ1-4 | TRBV4-1 | . | TGCGCCAGCAGCCAAGAATGGGGGGTAGCTAATGAAAAACTGTTTTTT | CASSQEWGVANEKLFF
TRBD1 | TRBJ2-2 | TRBV20-1 | . | TGCAGTGCGCGGGACAGGGTCACCGGGGAGCTGTTTTTT | CSARDRVTGELFF
. | TRBJ2-3 | TRBV7-2 | . | TGTGCCAGCACCCCTGGCGGGGTTAGCACAGATACGCAGTATTTT | CASTPGGVSTDTQYF
TRBD1 | TRBJ1-3 | TRBV7-9 | . | TGTGCCAGCAGCTTAACCTCAGGGGGCGAGGCTGGAAACACCATATATTTT | CASSLTSGGEAGNTIYF
. | TRBJ1-2 | TRBV19 | . | TGTGCCAGACAAGTTGACCGGTTGCACTATGGCTACACCTTC | CARQVDRLHYGYTF
. | TRBJ2-1 | TRBV5-1 | few | TGCGCCAGCAGCTTGGATGGGACAAATTACAATGAGCAGTTCTTC | CASSLDGTNYNEQFF
TRBD1 | TRBJ1-1 | TRBV5-1 | once | TGCGCCAGCAGCTTTACAGGGGGCGAAGCTTTCTTT | CASSFTGGEAFF
. | TRBJ1-2 | TRBV7-2 | many | TGTGCCAGCAGCCCGGTTGAGAGGACCAACTATGGCTACACCTTC | CASSPVERTNYGYTF
TRBD1 | TRBJ1-6 | TRBV24-1 | . | TGTGCCACCAGTGACTCCGGGACAGCTAATTCACCCCTCCACTTT | CATSDSGTANSPLHF
. | TRBJ1-4 | TRBV9 | . | TGTGCCAGCAGTATCGGACCGCTTAATGAAAAACTGTTTTTT | CASSIGPLNEKLFF
TRBD1 | TRBJ1-1 | TRBV6-2/TRBV6-3 | . | TGTGCCAGCACCAAGAGACAGGGGATTGTTGAAGCTTTCTTT | CASTKRQGIVEAFF